This TCR beta chain was retrieved from a study of control samples from healthy donors and cancer patients. TCRdb's copy holds only in-frame clones and misses some; the assay was immunoSEQ multiplex PCR. The sample has a few hundred thousand clones, approximately 90% seen once; the top ten hold about 6.3%. V was shortened by 2 bases and J by 6 bases, with 22 bases between the two germline ends. Germline V gives CDR1 SGHAT, CDR2 FQNNGV. The CDR3 loop spans 17 amino acids. The material sequenced was PBMCs. This chain joins TRBV11-2 and TRBJ2-5, with D tentatively TRBD2 (6 bases). The TCR was taken from a man aged 40-49 years with head and neck cancer. DNA for the CDR3: TGTGCCAGCAGCTTACTAGTTACGGGACTCGATAAGAAGACCCAGTACTTC. It is translated as CASSLLVTGLDKKTQYF. The full variable domain, completed using reference TRBV11-2 and TRBJ2-5, is EAGVAQSPRYKIIEKRQSVAFWCNPISGHATLYWYQQILGQGPKLLIQFQNNGVVDDSQLPKDRFSAERLKGVDSTLKIQPAKLEDSAVYLCASSLLVTGLDKKTQYFGPGTRLLVL.